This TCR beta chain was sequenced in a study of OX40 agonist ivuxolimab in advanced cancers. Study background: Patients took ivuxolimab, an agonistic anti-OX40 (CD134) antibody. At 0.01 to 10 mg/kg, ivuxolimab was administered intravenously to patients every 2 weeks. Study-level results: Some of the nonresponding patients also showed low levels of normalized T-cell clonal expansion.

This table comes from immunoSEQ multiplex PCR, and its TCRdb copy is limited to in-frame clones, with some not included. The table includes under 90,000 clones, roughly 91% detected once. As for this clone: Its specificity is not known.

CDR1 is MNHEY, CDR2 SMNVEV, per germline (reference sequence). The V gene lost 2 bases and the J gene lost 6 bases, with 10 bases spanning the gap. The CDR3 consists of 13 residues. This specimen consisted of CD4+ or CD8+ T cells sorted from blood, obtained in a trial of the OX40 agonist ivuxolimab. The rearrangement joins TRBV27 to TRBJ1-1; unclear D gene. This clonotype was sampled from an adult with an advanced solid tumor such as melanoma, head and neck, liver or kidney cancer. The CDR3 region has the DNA TGTGCCAGCAGTTTAGGAGGGCCTGCTGAAGCTTTCTTT. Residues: CASSLGGPAEAFF.